What follows is one TCR beta chain and its context. Its antigen remains unidentified. One end of the junction varies from germline; a read error may be responsible. The donors were patients who had localized lung adenocarcinoma, which is a subtype of non-small cell lung cancer. The samples were taken from the centers of localized lung adenocarcinomas. For TCR repertoire analysis, CD8+ T cells from tumor tissue were profiled separately from CD4+ T cells. These data are taken from a study of CD4 and CD8 cells across lung adenocarcinoma regions (dated by TCRdb to the late 2010s). Study-level background: The study compared tumor centers with tumor margins to examine intratumor heterogeneity of the T cell receptor repertoire.

Preparation of the library involved PCR. The instrument given in TCRdb is HiSeq X Ten. Starting from the raw public reads, TCRdb applied fastp trimming at Q25, assembled clones with MiXCR and retained in-frame beta chains. Each entry merges the rows of one CDR3 protein and shows their most common DNA and genes. Present in this sample are some 3,400 distinct CDR3 sequences, roughly 49% of which were seen just once. The leading ten clones occupy about 46% of the sample. The sequenced sample was CD8+ T cells from the center of a lung tumor. This specimen's cell subset or site label, per the study, means: tumor center region. The sequence was collected from a male donor with lung adenocarcinoma. The CD4 and CD8 labels of this study may be unreliable.

In nucleotide form, the sequence is TGTGCCAGCGGGGGCTTTGGGGGGAGGGCCAGTGATACGCAGTATTTC. This encodes CASGGFGGRASDTQYF. In this chain, TRBV6-2 or TRBV6-3 is recombined with TRBJ2-3; possibly the D gene is TRBD2, per 7 matching bases. The CDR3 numbers 16 residues from cysteine through phenylalanine. Only the CDR3 DNA stays, 48 bases, in frame from base 1. Via the germline V gene, CDR1 is MNHEY and CDR2 SVGEGT.